This T cell receptor (beta chain) appears in the sequencing data of a study of T cell responses to AZD1222 COVID-19 vaccine. Libraries were prepared by immunoSEQ multiplex PCR; TCRdb keeps only in-frame clonotypes and omits some of them. The repertoire holds around 99,000 clones, with roughly 90% as singletons. A few counts support this clone. Germline CDR1 reads SGHRS; CDR2 reads YFSETQ. Trimming cost V 7 bases and J 1 base, with 14 bases left between them. The CDR3 contains 14 residues. This clonotype was sampled from an adult who received the AZD1222 COVID-19 vaccine. The chain carries TRBV5-1 and TRBJ1-2; tentative D call: TRBD1 (6 bases). Sequences were derived from peripheral blood, sampled 28 days after the second AZD1222 dose. This CDR3 reads CASGGPLDNYGYTF. The DNA of the CDR3 is TGCGCCAGCGGGGGGCCGCTGGATAACTATGGCTACACCTTC. The full variable domain, in which reference TRBV5-1 and TRBJ1-2 provide the parts outside the CDR3, is KAGVTQTPRYLIKTRGQQVTLSCSPISGHRSVSWYQQTPGQGLQFLFEYFSETQRNKGNFPGRFSGRQFSNSRSEMNVSTLELGDSALYLCASGGPLDNYGYTFGSGTRLTVV.